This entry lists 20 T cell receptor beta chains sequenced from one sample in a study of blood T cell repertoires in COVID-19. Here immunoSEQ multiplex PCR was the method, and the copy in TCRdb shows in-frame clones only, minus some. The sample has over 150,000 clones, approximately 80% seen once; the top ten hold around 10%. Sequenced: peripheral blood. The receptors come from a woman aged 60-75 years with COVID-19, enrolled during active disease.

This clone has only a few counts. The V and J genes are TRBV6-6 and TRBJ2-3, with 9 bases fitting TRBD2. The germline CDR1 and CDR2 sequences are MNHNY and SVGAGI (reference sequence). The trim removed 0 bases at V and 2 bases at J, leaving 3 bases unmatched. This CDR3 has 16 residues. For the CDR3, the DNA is TGTGCCAGCAGTTACTCGGGCGGGAGGGCCACAGATACGCAGTATTTT. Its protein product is CASSYSGGRATDTQYF.

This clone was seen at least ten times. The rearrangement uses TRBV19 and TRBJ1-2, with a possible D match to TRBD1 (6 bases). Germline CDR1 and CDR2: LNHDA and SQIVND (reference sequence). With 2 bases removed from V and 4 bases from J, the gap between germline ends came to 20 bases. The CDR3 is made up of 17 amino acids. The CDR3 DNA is TGTGCCAGTAGTATAACCAGGGGAGCGGAAAGGTTCTATGGCTACACCTTC. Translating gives CASSITRGAERFYGYTF.

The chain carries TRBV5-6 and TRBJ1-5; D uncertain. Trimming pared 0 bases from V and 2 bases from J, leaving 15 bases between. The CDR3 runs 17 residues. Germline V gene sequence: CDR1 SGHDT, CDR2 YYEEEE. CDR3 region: CASSLAGSRFGNQPQHF. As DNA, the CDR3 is TGTGCCAGCAGCTTGGCGGGGTCGAGGTTTGGCAATCAGCCCCAGCATTTT.

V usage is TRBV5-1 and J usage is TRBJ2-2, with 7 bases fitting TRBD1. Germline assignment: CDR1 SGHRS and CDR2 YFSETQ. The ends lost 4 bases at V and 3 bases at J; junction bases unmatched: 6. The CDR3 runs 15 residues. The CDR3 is CASSTLTGDTGELFF. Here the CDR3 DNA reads TGCGCCAGCAGCACATTAACAGGGGACACCGGGGAGCTGTTTTTT.

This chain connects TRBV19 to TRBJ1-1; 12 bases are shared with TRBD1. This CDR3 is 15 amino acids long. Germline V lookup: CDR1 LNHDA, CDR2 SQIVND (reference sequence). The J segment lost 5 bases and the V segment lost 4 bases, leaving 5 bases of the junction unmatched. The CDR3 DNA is TGTGCCAGTAGTAGGGGGACAGGGGGCAAAACTGAAGCTTTCTTT. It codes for CASSRGTGGKTEAFF.

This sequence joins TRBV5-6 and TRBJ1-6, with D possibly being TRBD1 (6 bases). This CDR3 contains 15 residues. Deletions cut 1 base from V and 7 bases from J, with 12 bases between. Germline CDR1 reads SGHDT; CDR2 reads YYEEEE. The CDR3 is CASSLWGRGNSPLHF. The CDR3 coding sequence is TGTGCCAGCAGCTTGTGGGGGAGGGGGAATTCACCCCTCCACTTT.

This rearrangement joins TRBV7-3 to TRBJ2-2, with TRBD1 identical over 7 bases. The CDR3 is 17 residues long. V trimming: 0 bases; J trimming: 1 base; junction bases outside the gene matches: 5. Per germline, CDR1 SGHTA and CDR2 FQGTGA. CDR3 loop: CASSLTGQGVNTGELFF. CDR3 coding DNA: TGTGCCAGCAGCTTAACTGGGCAGGGGGTGAACACCGGGGAGCTGTTTTTT.

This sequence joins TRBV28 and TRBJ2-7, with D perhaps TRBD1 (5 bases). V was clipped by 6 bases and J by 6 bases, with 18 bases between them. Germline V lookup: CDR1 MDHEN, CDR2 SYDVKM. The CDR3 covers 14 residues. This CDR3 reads CASSRAQGQGEQYF. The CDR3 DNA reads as TGTGCCAGCAGCAGAGCTCAGGGTCAAGGCGAGCAGTACTTC. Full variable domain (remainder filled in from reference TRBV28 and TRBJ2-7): DVKVTQSSRYLVKRTGEKVFLECVQDMDHENMFWYRQDPGLGLRLIYFSYDVKMKEKGDIPEGYSVSREKKERFSLILESASTNQTSMYLCASSRAQGQGEQYFGPGTRLTVT.

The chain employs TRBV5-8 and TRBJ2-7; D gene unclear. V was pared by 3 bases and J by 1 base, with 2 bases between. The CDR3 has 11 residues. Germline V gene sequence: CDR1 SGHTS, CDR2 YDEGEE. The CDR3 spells CASSSSYEQYF. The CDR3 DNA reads TGTGCCAGCAGCTCGTCCTACGAGCAGTACTTC. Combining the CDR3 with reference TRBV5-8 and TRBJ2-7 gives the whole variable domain EAGVTQSPTHLIKTRGQQATLRCSPISGHTSVYWYQQALGLGLQFLLWYDEGEERNRGNFPPRFSGRQFPNYSSELNVNALELEDSALYLCASSSSYEQYFGPGTRLTVT.

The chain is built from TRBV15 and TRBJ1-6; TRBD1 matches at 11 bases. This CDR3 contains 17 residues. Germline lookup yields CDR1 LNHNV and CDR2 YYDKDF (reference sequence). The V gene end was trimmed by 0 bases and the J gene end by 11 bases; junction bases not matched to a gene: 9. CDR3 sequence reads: CATSRDLGTGGRTPLHF. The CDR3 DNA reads TGTGCCACCAGCAGAGATCTCGGGACAGGGGGTAGAACACCCCTCCACTTT.

This CDR3 reads CSASEWGDNSPLHF. DNA for the CDR3: TGCAGTGCTAGTGAATGGGGCGATAATTCACCCCTCCACTTT. The rearrangement links TRBV20-1 to TRBJ1-6; a weak D match, TRBD1 (5 bases). CDR3 length equals 14 residues. Germline-derived CDR1 and CDR2 are DFQATT and SNEGSKA (reference sequence). V was shortened by 3 bases and J by 5 bases, with 11 bases between the two germline ends.

The CDR3 sequence is CASSVAGDGRYNEQFF. The CDR3 DNA sequence: TGTGCCAGCAGCGTAGCGGGGGACGGAAGGTACAATGAGCAGTTCTTC. The V call is TRBV9, the J call TRBJ2-1, with a tentative D call TRBD2 (6 bases). The ends were cut back, 0 bases at V and 4 bases at J, with 14 bases in the middle. Germline V gene sequence: CDR1 SGDLS, CDR2 YYNGEE. The CDR3 contains 16 residues.

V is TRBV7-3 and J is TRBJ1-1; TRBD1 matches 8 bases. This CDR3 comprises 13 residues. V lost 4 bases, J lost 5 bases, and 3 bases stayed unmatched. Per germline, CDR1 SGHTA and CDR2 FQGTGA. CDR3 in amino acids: CASSYDRGTEAFF. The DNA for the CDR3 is TGTGCCAGCAGCTACGACAGGGGAACTGAAGCTTTCTTT. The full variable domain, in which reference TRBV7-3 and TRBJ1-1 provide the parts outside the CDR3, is GAGVSQTPSNKVTEKGKYVELRCDPISGHTALYWYRQSLGQGPEFLIYFQGTGAADDSGLPNDRFFAVRPEGSVSTLKIQRTERGDSAVYLCASSYDRGTEAFFGQGTRLTVV.

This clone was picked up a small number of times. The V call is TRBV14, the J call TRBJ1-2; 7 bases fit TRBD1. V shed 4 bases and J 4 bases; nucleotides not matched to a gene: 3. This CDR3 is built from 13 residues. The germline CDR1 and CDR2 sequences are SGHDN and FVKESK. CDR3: CASSPGTVYGYTF. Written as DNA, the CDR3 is TGTGCCAGCAGCCCCGGGACAGTCTATGGCTACACCTTC.

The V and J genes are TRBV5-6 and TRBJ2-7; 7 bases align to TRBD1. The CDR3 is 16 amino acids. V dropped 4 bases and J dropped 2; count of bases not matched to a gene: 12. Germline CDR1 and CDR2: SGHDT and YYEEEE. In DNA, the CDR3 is TGTGCCAGCAGCCTTTGGTTCCCGGGACAGACCTACGAGCAGTACTTC. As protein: CASSLWFPGQTYEQYF.

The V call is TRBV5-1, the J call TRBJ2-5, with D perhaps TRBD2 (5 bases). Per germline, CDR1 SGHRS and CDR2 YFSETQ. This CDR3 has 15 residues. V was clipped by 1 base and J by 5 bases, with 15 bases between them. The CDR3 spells CASSLSGSVRETQYF. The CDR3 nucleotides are TGCGCCAGCAGCTTGTCTGGGAGTGTCAGGGAGACCCAGTACTTC.

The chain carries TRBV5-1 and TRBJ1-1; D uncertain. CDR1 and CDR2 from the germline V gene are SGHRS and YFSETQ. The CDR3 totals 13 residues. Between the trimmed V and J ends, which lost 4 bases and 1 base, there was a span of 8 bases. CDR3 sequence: CASSATENTEAFF. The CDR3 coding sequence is TGCGCCAGCAGCGCCACAGAGAACACTGAAGCTTTCTTT.

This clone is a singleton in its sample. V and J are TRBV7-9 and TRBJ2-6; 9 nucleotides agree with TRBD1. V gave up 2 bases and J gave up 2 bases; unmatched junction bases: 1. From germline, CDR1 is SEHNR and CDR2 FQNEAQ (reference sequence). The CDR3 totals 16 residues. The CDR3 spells CASSLRTGAGANVLTF. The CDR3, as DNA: TGTGCCAGCAGCTTAAGGACAGGGGCTGGGGCCAACGTCCTGACTTTC. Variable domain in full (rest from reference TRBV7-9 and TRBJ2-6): DTGVSQNPRHKITKRGQNVTFRCDPISEHNRLYWYRQTLGQGPEFLTYFQNEAQLEKSRLLSDRFSAERPKGSFSTLEIQRTEQGDSAMYLCASSLRTGAGANVLTFGAGSRLTVL.

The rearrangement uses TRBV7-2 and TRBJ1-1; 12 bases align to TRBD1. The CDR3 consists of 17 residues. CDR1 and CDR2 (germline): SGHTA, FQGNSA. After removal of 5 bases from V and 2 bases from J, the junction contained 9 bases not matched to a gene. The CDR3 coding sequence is TGTGCCAGCAGCATTTCCGGGACAGGGGGCGGCAACACTGAAGCTTTCTTT. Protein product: CASSISGTGGGNTEAFF.

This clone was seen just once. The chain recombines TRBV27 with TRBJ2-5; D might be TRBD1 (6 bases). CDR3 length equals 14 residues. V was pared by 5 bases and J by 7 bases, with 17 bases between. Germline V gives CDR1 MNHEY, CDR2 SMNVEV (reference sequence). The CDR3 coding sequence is TGTGCCAGCAGTCCCACGACAGGTCTCGGGACCCAGTACTTC. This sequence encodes CASSPTTGLGTQYF.